A selection of T cell receptor beta chains follows, all from one sample in a study of cytomegalovirus exposure and HLA in healthy donors. Method: immunoSEQ multiplex PCR; TCRdb's copy keeps in-frame clones and lacks some. The sample yields approximately 270,000 clones, 80% seen once. Sequenced input: PBMCs. These receptors all stem from a girl aged 2 to 10 in good health and CMV-seronegative. The CDR3 runs from the conserved cysteine through the conserved F or W. The D gene is left open where the match is weak. Size is stated for part of the rows, as once, few or many counts, or as a class when the clone is expanded.

J gene: TRBJ2-5; D gene: NA; clone size: NA; V gene: TRBV28; CDR3 protein: CASSFAGEATQYF; CDR3 DNA: TGTGCCAGCAGTTTCGCCGGGGAAGCGACCCAGTACTTC
J gene: TRBJ2-1; D gene: NA; clone size: NA; V gene: TRBV28; CDR3 protein: CASSDPQGSLNEQFF; CDR3 DNA: TGTGCCAGCAGTGACCCCCAAGGGAGCCTCAATGAGCAGTTCTTC
J gene: TRBJ2-7; D gene: TRBD1; clone size: NA; V gene: TRBV29-1; CDR3 protein: CSARTGIVSYEQYF; CDR3 DNA: TGCAGCGCCCGGACAGGGATCGTGTCCTACGAGCAGTACTTC
J gene: TRBJ2-1; D gene: TRBD2; clone size: NA; V gene: TRBV29-1; CDR3 protein: CSVERSHSGGTYNEQFF; CDR3 DNA: TGCAGCGTTGAACGGAGTCATAGCGGGGGTACCTACAATGAGCAGTTCTTC
J gene: TRBJ1-2; D gene: NA; clone size: few; V gene: TRBV7-5; CDR3 protein: CSRSLFGRGELLYGYTF; CDR3 DNA: TGTTCCAGAAGCTTATTTGGGCGGGGAGAACTTCTCTATGGCTACACCTTC
J gene: TRBJ2-3; D gene: TRBD2; clone size: NA; V gene: TRBV4-2; CDR3 protein: CASSQKGLAGSSDTQYF; CDR3 DNA: TGTGCCAGCAGCCAGAAAGGACTAGCGGGATCTTCAGATACGCAGTATTTT
J gene: TRBJ2-3; D gene: TRBD2; clone size: NA; V gene: TRBV19; CDR3 protein: CASSIDPILAGVTDTQYF; CDR3 DNA: TGTGCCAGTAGTATAGATCCTATCCTAGCGGGGGTCACAGATACGCAGTATTTT
J gene: TRBJ1-6; D gene: TRBD1; clone size: once; V gene: TRBV18; CDR3 protein: CASSPLQGAWSPFHF; CDR3 DNA: TGTGCCAGCTCACCATTACAGGGGGCATGGTCACCCTTCCACTTT
J gene: TRBJ2-1; D gene: NA; clone size: NA; V gene: TRBV30; CDR3 protein: CAWSHLVYNEQFF; CDR3 DNA: TGTGCCTGGAGTCACCTAGTCTACAATGAGCAGTTCTTC
J gene: TRBJ2-1; D gene: TRBD1; clone size: NA; V gene: TRBV6-5; CDR3 protein: CASSYSDRGYNEQFF; CDR3 DNA: TGTGCCAGCAGTTACTCGGACAGGGGATACAATGAGCAGTTCTTC
J gene: TRBJ2-3; D gene: TRBD1; clone size: NA; V gene: TRBV5-1; CDR3 protein: CASSLAVGQGGTDTQYF; CDR3 DNA: TGCGCCAGCAGCTTGGCCGTGGGACAGGGGGGCACAGATACGCAGTATTTT
J gene: TRBJ1-4; D gene: NA; clone size: NA; V gene: TRBV19; CDR3 protein: CASSIGQKNEKLFF; CDR3 DNA: TGTGCCAGTAGTATAGGGCAAAAAAATGAAAAACTGTTTTTT
J gene: TRBJ2-7; D gene: NA; clone size: NA; V gene: TRBV6-5; CDR3 protein: CASSYSSSTYEQYF; CDR3 DNA: TGTGCCAGCAGTTACTCGTCTAGTACCTACGAGCAGTACTTC
J gene: TRBJ1-5; D gene: NA; clone size: few; V gene: TRBV7-9; CDR3 protein: CASSPAAGQYSNQPQHF; CDR3 DNA: TGTGCCAGCAGCCCGGCCGCCGGACAGTATAGCAATCAGCCCCAGCATTTT
J gene: TRBJ1-1; D gene: NA; clone size: once; V gene: TRBV6-5; CDR3 protein: CASSYATGTRTEAFF; CDR3 DNA: TGTGCCAGCAGTTACGCTACAGGGACGAGGACTGAAGCTTTCTTT
J gene: TRBJ2-5; D gene: NA; clone size: NA; V gene: TRBV7-9; CDR3 protein: CASSLTGGLETQYF; CDR3 DNA: TGTGCCAGCAGCCTAACGGGGGGCCTAGAGACCCAGTACTTC
J gene: TRBJ2-3; D gene: NA; clone size: NA; V gene: TRBV7-2; CDR3 protein: CASSLAPPRVTQYF; CDR3 DNA: TGTGCCAGCAGCTTAGCGCCCCCCCGGGTTACGCAGTATTTT
J gene: TRBJ1-5; D gene: NA; clone size: NA; V gene: TRBV6-5; CDR3 protein: CASGDRTNQPQHF; CDR3 DNA: TGTGCCAGCGGAGACAGGACCAATCAGCCCCAGCATTTT
J gene: TRBJ2-3; D gene: NA; clone size: NA; V gene: TRBV29-1; CDR3 protein: CSGRILESPADTQYF; CDR3 DNA: TGCAGCGGCAGAATACTAGAATCCCCCGCAGATACGCAGTATTTT
J gene: TRBJ1-1; D gene: TRBD1; clone size: NA; V gene: TRBV5-1; CDR3 protein: CASSVGQRNTEAFF; CDR3 DNA: TGCGCCAGCAGCGTGGGACAGCGGAACACTGAAGCTTTCTTT
J gene: TRBJ2-2; D gene: TRBD2; clone size: NA; V gene: TRBV7-2; CDR3 protein: CASSLVGGGATGELFF; CDR3 DNA: TGTGCCAGCAGCTTAGTCGGCGGGGGGGCCACCGGGGAGCTGTTTTTT
J gene: TRBJ1-4; D gene: NA; clone size: NA; V gene: TRBV5-1; CDR3 protein: CASSSGRANEKLFF; CDR3 DNA: TGCGCCAGCAGCTCTGGGAGGGCTAATGAAAAACTGTTTTTT
J gene: TRBJ1-2; D gene: TRBD1; clone size: once; V gene: TRBV6-5; CDR3 protein: CASSYTGQGNYGYTF; CDR3 DNA: TGTGCCAGCAGTTACACGGGACAGGGCAACTATGGCTACACCTTC
J gene: TRBJ1-2; D gene: NA; clone size: NA; V gene: TRBV27; CDR3 protein: CASSPGTSSFGYTF; CDR3 DNA: TGTGCCAGCAGTCCAGGGACAAGTTCTTTTGGCTACACCTTC
J gene: TRBJ2-1; D gene: NA; clone size: NA; V gene: TRBV6-4; CDR3 protein: CASSEQGNYNEQFF; CDR3 DNA: TGTGCCAGCAGTGAGCAGGGAAACTACAATGAGCAGTTCTTC
J gene: TRBJ2-3; D gene: TRBD2; clone size: few; V gene: TRBV6-5; CDR3 protein: CASSYTGGFGGNTQYF; CDR3 DNA: TGTGCCAGCAGTTACACGGGGGGGTTTGGGGGAAATACGCAGTATTTT
J gene: TRBJ1-5; D gene: TRBD1; clone size: NA; V gene: TRBV19; CDR3 protein: CATHGTGTYQPQHF; CDR3 DNA: TGTGCCACCCATGGGACAGGGACTTATCAGCCCCAGCATTTT
J gene: TRBJ2-7; D gene: TRBD2; clone size: NA; V gene: TRBV6-5; CDR3 protein: CASRREAGVYEQYF; CDR3 DNA: TGTGCCAGCAGAAGGGAAGCGGGAGTCTACGAGCAGTACTTC
J gene: TRBJ1-5; D gene: TRBD1; clone size: NA; V gene: TRBV5-1; CDR3 protein: CASSPGQGGNQPQHF; CDR3 DNA: TGCGCCAGCAGCCCGGGACAGGGGGGCAATCAGCCCCAGCATTTT
J gene: TRBJ1-4; D gene: NA; clone size: NA; V gene: TRBV4-1; CDR3 protein: CASSQEHREDEKLFF; CDR3 DNA: TGCGCCAGCAGCCAAGAGCACAGGGAAGATGAAAAACTGTTTTTT
J gene: TRBJ2-1; D gene: TRBD1; clone size: NA; V gene: TRBV9; CDR3 protein: CASSLTGDSSYNEQFF; CDR3 DNA: TGTGCCAGCAGCCTGACAGGGGACAGCTCCTACAATGAGCAATTCTTC
J gene: TRBJ1-1; D gene: NA; clone size: NA; V gene: TRBV7-8; CDR3 protein: CASTERGNANTEAFF; CDR3 DNA: TGTGCCAGCACCGAGAGGGGGAACGCGAACACTGAAGCTTTCTTT
J gene: TRBJ1-2; D gene: NA; clone size: NA; V gene: TRBV6-5; CDR3 protein: CASSYEGPKGDYGYTF; CDR3 DNA: TGTGCCAGCAGTTACGAAGGACCCAAGGGGGACTATGGCTACACCTTC
J gene: TRBJ2-2; D gene: NA; clone size: NA; V gene: TRBV2; CDR3 protein: CASNDGGPTGELFF; CDR3 DNA: TGTGCCAGCAATGACGGGGGGCCCACCGGGGAGCTGTTTTTT
J gene: TRBJ1-1; D gene: NA; clone size: few; V gene: TRBV9; CDR3 protein: CASSVAGVDTEAFF; CDR3 DNA: TGTGCCAGCAGCGTAGCAGGGGTAGACACTGAAGCTTTCTTT
J gene: TRBJ2-7; D gene: NA; clone size: NA; V gene: TRBV27; CDR3 protein: CASSLYTGSYEQYF; CDR3 DNA: TGTGCCAGCAGTTTATATACAGGGTCCTACGAGCAGTACTTC
J gene: TRBJ2-5; D gene: NA; clone size: NA; V gene: TRBV6-6; CDR3 protein: CASSYQVETQYF; CDR3 DNA: TGTGCCAGCAGTTATCAGGTTGAGACCCAGTACTTC
J gene: TRBJ1-4; D gene: NA; clone size: NA; V gene: TRBV6-5; CDR3 protein: CASLEGSNEKLFF; CDR3 DNA: TGTGCCAGCCTGGAAGGGAGTAATGAAAAACTGTTTTTT
J gene: TRBJ2-1; D gene: TRBD2; clone size: few; V gene: TRBV7-9; CDR3 protein: CASSPSGSSLREQFF; CDR3 DNA: TGTGCCAGCAGCCCTAGCGGGAGTAGCTTGCGTGAGCAGTTCTTC
J gene: TRBJ2-7; D gene: TRBD2; clone size: NA; V gene: TRBV28; CDR3 protein: CASSDSGAYEQYF; CDR3 DNA: TGTGCCAGCAGTGATAGCGGGGCTTACGAGCAGTACTTC
J gene: TRBJ2-3; D gene: NA; clone size: NA; V gene: TRBV2; CDR3 protein: CASRPRGVTDTQYF; CDR3 DNA: TGTGCCAGCAGGCCCAGGGGGGTCACAGATACGCAGTATTTT
J gene: TRBJ1-6; D gene: NA; clone size: NA; V gene: TRBV27; CDR3 protein: CASSSRQAYNSPLHF; CDR3 DNA: TGTGCCAGCAGTTCCCGACAGGCCTATAATTCACCCCTCCACTTT
J gene: TRBJ2-7; D gene: NA; clone size: NA; V gene: TRBV13; CDR3 protein: CASSLMARANF; CDR3 DNA: TGTGCCAGCAGCTTAATGGCCAGGGCAAACTTC
J gene: TRBJ1-5; D gene: TRBD1; clone size: NA; V gene: TRBV11-2; CDR3 protein: CASSWGRGQGALDQPQHF; CDR3 DNA: TGTGCCAGCAGCTGGGGTAGGGGACAGGGGGCCTTGGATCAGCCCCAGCATTTT
J gene: TRBJ1-5; D gene: NA; clone size: once; V gene: TRBV10-3; CDR3 protein: CAISEQESNQPQHF; CDR3 DNA: TGTGCCATCAGTGAACAGGAAAGCAATCAGCCCCAGCATTTT
J gene: TRBJ2-7; D gene: NA; clone size: few; V gene: TRBV13; CDR3 protein: CASSLAWLPVEQYF; CDR3 DNA: TGTGCCAGCAGCTTGGCTTGGCTCCCCGTGGAGCAGTACTTC
J gene: TRBJ2-1; D gene: TRBD1; clone size: NA; V gene: TRBV27; CDR3 protein: CASSRRQGLNNEQFF; CDR3 DNA: TGTGCCAGCAGCCGGCGACAGGGGTTGAACAATGAGCAGTTCTTC
J gene: TRBJ2-5; D gene: TRBD2; clone size: NA; V gene: TRBV4-2; CDR3 protein: CASSQAGLVASQYF; CDR3 DNA: TGTGCCAGCAGCCAAGCGGGACTAGTGGCATCCCAGTACTTC
J gene: TRBJ2-4; D gene: NA; clone size: NA; V gene: TRBV7-2; CDR3 protein: CASSLAGLAKNIQYF; CDR3 DNA: TGTGCCAGCAGCTTAGCGGGGCTAGCCAAAAACATTCAGTACTTC
J gene: TRBJ1-4; D gene: NA; clone size: NA; V gene: TRBV10-3; CDR3 protein: CASGAQAYEKLFF; CDR3 DNA: TGTGCCTCAGGGGCACAGGCCTATGAAAAACTGTTTTTT
J gene: TRBJ2-2; D gene: NA; clone size: NA; V gene: TRBV27; CDR3 protein: CASTPAGTNTGELFF; CDR3 DNA: TGTGCCAGCACCCCGGCCGGGACTAACACCGGGGAGCTGTTTTTT
J gene: TRBJ1-1; D gene: TRBD1; clone size: NA; V gene: TRBV18; CDR3 protein: CASSLRGRENTEAFF; CDR3 DNA: TGTGCCAGCTCACTCAGGGGGCGGGAGAACACTGAAGCTTTCTTT
J gene: TRBJ1-2; D gene: TRBD1; clone size: NA; V gene: TRBV10-2; CDR3 protein: CASSLPGQGNYGYTF; CDR3 DNA: TGCGCCAGCAGTCTACCGGGACAGGGTAACTATGGCTACACCTTC
J gene: TRBJ1-2; D gene: NA; clone size: NA; V gene: TRBV7-9; CDR3 protein: CASSSQGDNYGYTF; CDR3 DNA: TGTGCCAGCAGCTCCCAAGGGGATAACTATGGCTACACCTTC
J gene: TRBJ1-1; D gene: TRBD1; clone size: NA; V gene: TRBV27; CDR3 protein: CASSLQGLWTEAFF; CDR3 DNA: TGTGCCAGCAGCTTACAGGGGTTGTGGACTGAAGCTTTCTTT
J gene: TRBJ2-7; D gene: NA; clone size: NA; V gene: TRBV7-9; CDR3 protein: CASSPYYEQYF; CDR3 DNA: TGTGCCAGCAGCCCCTACTACGAGCAGTACTTC
J gene: TRBJ1-4; D gene: NA; clone size: once; V gene: TRBV5-3; CDR3 protein: CARSLVGEEKLFF; CDR3 DNA: TGTGCCAGAAGCTTGGTGGGAGAAGAAAAACTGTTTTTT
J gene: TRBJ1-2; D gene: NA; clone size: few; V gene: TRBV6-6; CDR3 protein: CASSYSGSLHTF; CDR3 DNA: TGTGCCAGCAGTTACTCGGGCAGCCTCCACACCTTC
J gene: TRBJ1-5; D gene: TRBD1; clone size: NA; V gene: TRBV7-9; CDR3 protein: CASSYSGGFSNQPQHF; CDR3 DNA: TGTGCCAGCAGCTACTCAGGGGGCTTTAGCAATCAGCCCCAGCATTTT